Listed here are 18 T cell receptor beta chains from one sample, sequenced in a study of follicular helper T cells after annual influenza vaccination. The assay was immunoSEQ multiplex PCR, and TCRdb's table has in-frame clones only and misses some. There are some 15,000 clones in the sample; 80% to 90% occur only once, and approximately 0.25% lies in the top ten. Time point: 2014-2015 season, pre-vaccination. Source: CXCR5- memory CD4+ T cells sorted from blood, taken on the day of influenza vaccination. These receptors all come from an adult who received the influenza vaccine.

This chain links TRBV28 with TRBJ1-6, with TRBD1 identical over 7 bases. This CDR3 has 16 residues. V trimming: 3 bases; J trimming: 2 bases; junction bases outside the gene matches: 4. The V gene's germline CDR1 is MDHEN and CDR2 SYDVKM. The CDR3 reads CASSFSGTAYNSPLHF. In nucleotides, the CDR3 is TGTGCCAGCAGTTTTTCCGGGACAGCCTATAATTCACCCCTCCACTTT.

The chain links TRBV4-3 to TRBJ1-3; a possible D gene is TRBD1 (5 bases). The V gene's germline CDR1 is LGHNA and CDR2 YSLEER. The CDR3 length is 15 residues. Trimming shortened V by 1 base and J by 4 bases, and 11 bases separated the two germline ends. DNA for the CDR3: TGCGCCAGCAGCCAAGTCGGGGGGTTCGGAAACACCATATATTTT. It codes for CASSQVGGFGNTIYF.

DNA of the CDR3: TGTGCCTGGAGAGGGATGAACACTGAAGCTTTCTTT. Protein product: CAWRGMNTEAFF. The rearrangement links TRBV30 to TRBJ1-1; D is unclear. The germline CDR1 and CDR2 sequences are GTSNPN and SVGIG (reference sequence). The CDR3 is 12 residues long. Trimming pared 3 bases from V and 0 bases from J, leaving 5 bases between.

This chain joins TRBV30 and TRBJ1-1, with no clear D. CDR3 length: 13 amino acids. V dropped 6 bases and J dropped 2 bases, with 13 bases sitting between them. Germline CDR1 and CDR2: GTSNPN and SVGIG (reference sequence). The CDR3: CACVKSGNTEAFF. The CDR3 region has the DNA TGTGCCTGCGTGAAGTCGGGAAACACTGAAGCTTTCTTT.

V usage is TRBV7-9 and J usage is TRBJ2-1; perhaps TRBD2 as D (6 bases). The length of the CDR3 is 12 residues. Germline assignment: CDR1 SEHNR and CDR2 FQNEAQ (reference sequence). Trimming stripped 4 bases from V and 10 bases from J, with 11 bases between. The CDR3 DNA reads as TGTGCCAGCAGCTCTGTAGGACTAGAGCAGTTCTTC. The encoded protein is CASSSVGLEQFF.

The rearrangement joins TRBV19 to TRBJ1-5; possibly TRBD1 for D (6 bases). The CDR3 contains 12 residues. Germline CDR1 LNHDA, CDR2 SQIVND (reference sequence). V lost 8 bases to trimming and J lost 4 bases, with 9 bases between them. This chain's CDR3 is CASGTGNQPQHF. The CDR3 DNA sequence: TGTGCCAGTGGCACAGGGAATCAGCCCCAGCATTTT.

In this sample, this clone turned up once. The CDR3 here is CASSLGGVGEQYF. The CDR3 DNA is TGTGCCAGCAGCTTAGGGGGGGTCGGCGAGCAGTACTTC. The V gene is TRBV7-2, the J gene TRBJ2-7; perhaps TRBD2 as D (6 bases). This CDR3 is built from 13 residues. Per germline, CDR1 SGHTA and CDR2 FQGNSA. V was trimmed by 1 base and J by 6 bases, leaving 10 bases between them.

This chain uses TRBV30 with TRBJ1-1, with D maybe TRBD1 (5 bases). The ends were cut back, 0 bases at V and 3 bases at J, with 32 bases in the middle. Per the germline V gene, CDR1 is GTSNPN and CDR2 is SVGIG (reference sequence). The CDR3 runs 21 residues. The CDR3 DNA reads TGTGCCTGGAGTGTTAAAAGACCTTTCGTGGGGGGAACGTCGTTTGACACTGAAGCTTTCTTT. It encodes CAWSVKRPFVGGTSFDTEAFF.

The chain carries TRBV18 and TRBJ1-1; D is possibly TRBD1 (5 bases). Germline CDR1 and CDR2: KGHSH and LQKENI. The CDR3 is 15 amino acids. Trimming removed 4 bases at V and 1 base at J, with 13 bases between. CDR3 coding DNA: TGTGCCAGCTCACTAACCGGGACCCCGAACACTGAAGCTTTCTTT. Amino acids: CASSLTGTPNTEAFF.

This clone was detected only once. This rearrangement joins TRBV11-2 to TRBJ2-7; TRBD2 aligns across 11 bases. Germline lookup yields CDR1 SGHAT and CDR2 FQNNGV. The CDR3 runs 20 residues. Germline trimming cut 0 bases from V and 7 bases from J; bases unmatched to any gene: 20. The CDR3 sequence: CASSLELPLRISGGAYEQYF. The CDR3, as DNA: TGTGCCAGCAGCTTAGAACTCCCGCTCCGGATTAGCGGGGGGGCGTATGAGCAGTACTTC.

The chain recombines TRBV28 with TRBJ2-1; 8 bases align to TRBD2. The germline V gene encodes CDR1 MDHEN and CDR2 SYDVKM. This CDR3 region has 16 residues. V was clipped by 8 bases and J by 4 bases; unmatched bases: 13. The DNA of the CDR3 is TGTGCCAGCCTCTCATGGAGTAGCGGGGAGTACAATGAGCAGTTCTTC. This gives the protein CASLSWSSGEYNEQFF.

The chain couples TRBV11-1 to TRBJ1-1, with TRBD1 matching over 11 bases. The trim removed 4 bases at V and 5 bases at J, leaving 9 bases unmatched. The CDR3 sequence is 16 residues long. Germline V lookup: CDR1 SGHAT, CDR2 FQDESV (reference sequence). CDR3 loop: CASSSPGQGGWTEAFF. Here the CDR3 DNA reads TGTGCCAGCAGCTCTCCGGGACAGGGGGGATGGACTGAAGCTTTCTTT.

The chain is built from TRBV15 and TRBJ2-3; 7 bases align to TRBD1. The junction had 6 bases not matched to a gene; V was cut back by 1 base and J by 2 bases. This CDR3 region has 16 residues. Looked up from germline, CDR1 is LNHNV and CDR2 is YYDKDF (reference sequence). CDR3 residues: CATSRVDRDHTDTQYF. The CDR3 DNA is TGTGCCACCAGCAGAGTAGACAGGGACCACACAGATACGCAGTATTTT.

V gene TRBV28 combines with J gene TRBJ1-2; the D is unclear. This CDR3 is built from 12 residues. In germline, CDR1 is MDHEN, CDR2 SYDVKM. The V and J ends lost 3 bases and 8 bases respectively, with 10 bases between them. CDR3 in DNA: TGTGCCAGCAGTTTCCACGGGGTGGGCTACACCTTC. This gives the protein CASSFHGVGYTF.

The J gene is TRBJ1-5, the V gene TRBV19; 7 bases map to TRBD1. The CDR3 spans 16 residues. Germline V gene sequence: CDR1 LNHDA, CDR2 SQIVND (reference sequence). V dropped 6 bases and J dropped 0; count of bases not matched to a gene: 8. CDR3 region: CASSYRGLLSNQPQHF. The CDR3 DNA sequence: TGTGCCAGTAGCTACAGGGGACTCCTTAGCAATCAGCCCCAGCATTTT.

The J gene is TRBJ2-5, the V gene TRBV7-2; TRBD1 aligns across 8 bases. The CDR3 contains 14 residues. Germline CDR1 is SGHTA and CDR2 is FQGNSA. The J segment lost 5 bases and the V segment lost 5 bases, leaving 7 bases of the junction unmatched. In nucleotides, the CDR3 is TGTGCCAGCAGCCAGACAGGGGTTTGGGAGACCCAGTACTTC. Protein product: CASSQTGVWETQYF.

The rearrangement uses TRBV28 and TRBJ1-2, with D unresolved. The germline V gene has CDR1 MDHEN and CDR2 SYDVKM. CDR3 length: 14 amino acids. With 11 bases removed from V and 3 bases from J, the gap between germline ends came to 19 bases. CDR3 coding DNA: TGTGCCCCCTCGAAGGCCCCCGGTCACTATGGCTACACCTTC. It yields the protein CAPSKAPGHYGYTF.

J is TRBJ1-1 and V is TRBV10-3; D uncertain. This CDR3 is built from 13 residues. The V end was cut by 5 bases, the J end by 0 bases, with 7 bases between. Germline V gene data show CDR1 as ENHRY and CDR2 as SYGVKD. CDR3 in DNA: TGTGCCATCAGTAGGGAAATGAACACTGAAGCTTTCTTT. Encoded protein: CAISREMNTEAFF.